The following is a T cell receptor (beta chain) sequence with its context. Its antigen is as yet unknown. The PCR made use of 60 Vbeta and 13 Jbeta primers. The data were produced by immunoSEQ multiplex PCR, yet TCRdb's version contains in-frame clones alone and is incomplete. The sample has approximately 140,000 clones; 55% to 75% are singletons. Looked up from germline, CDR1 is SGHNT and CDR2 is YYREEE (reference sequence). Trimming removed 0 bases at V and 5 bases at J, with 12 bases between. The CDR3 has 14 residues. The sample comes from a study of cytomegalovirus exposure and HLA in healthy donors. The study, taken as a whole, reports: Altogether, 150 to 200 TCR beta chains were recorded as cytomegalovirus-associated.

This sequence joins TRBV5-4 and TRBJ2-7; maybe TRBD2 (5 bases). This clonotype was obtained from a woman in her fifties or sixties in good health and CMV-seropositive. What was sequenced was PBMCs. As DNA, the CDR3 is TGTGCCAGCAGCTTGGATGCTAGCATGCACGAGCAGTACTTC. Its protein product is CASSLDASMHEQYF.